Listed below are T cell receptor beta chains from one sample, sequenced in a study of T cells in Graves' hyperthyroidism and ophthalmopathy. MiXCR was run by TCRdb on the multiplex PCR reads, yielding one entry per CDR3 protein. The profile shows a few hundred thousand distinct CDR3 sequences, roughly 13% of them singletons. The source material was blood. The receptor set was obtained from a woman aged 18-29 years with Graves' hyperthyroidism. Both conserved end residues are part of each CDR3. The D gene is left open where the match is weak. The size entry is marked missing in some rows and otherwise reads once, few, many or a size class.

d_call: NA; clone_size: NA; j_call: TRBJ2-7; v_call: TRBV5-6; cdr3_nt: TGTGCCAGCAGCTCGGACACGGCGGGGCAGTACTTC; cdr3_aa: CASSSDTAGQYF
d_call: TRBD2; clone_size: many; j_call: TRBJ2-7; v_call: TRBV28; cdr3_nt: TGTGCCAGCAGTCCTCTAGCGGGCGTTAACTACGAGCAGTACTTC; cdr3_aa: CASSPLAGVNYEQYF
d_call: TRBD2; clone_size: NA; j_call: TRBJ2-6; v_call: TRBV9; cdr3_nt: TGTGCCAGCAGCGTCTCACGGGGACTAGCGGGCTACTCTGGGGCCAACGTCCTGACTTTC; cdr3_aa: CASSVSRGLAGYSGANVLTF
d_call: TRBD2; clone_size: many; j_call: TRBJ2-5; v_call: TRBV28; cdr3_nt: TGTGCCAGCAGTCCACCATCCGCGGGACTAGCGGGATCAGAGACCCAGTACTTC; cdr3_aa: CASSPPSAGLAGSETQYF
d_call: TRBD1; clone_size: many; j_call: TRBJ2-3; v_call: TRBV2; cdr3_nt: TGTGCCAGCAGTGATTGGGCAGGGGGTAGTGCAGATACGCAGTATTTT; cdr3_aa: CASSDWAGGSADTQYF
d_call: TRBD1; clone_size: many; j_call: TRBJ1-2; v_call: TRBV30; cdr3_nt: TGTGCCGGATATACAGGGGTTAGTGGCTACACCTTC; cdr3_aa: CAGYTGVSGYTF
d_call: NA; clone_size: many; j_call: TRBJ2-7; v_call: TRBV29-1; cdr3_nt: TGCAGCGTTTTGACTTACCCCTCTCCGGAGCAGTACTTC; cdr3_aa: CSVLTYPSPEQYF
d_call: NA; clone_size: many; j_call: TRBJ2-1; v_call: TRBV7-2; cdr3_nt: TGTGCCAGCAGCTTAGCGGGACGCTCCTACAATGAGCAGTTCTTC; cdr3_aa: CASSLAGRSYNEQFF
d_call: NA; clone_size: few; j_call: TRBJ2-2; v_call: TRBV5-1; cdr3_nt: TGCGCCAGCAGTAAAGGTACTACGAACACCGGGGAGCTGTTTTTT; cdr3_aa: CASSKGTTNTGELFF
d_call: NA; clone_size: NA; j_call: TRBJ1-3; v_call: TRBV7-9; cdr3_nt: TGTGCCAGCAGCAGGGAATTCTCTGGAAACACCATATATTTT; cdr3_aa: CASSREFSGNTIYF
d_call: TRBD1; clone_size: NA; j_call: TRBJ2-1; v_call: TRBV19; cdr3_nt: TGTGCCAGTAGTATTCTAGCCGCAGGGGGCAATGAGCAGTTCTTC; cdr3_aa: CASSILAAGGNEQFF
d_call: TRBD1; clone_size: many; j_call: TRBJ2-7; v_call: TRBV6-1; cdr3_nt: TGTGCCAGCAGTGTCCGGGACAGGGGTTACGAGCAGTACTTC; cdr3_aa: CASSVRDRGYEQYF
d_call: NA; clone_size: many; j_call: TRBJ1-1; v_call: TRBV27; cdr3_nt: TGTGCCAGCAGGGACAGACAATTGAACACTGAAGCTTTCTTT; cdr3_aa: CASRDRQLNTEAFF
d_call: TRBD1; clone_size: few; j_call: TRBJ1-6; v_call: TRBV20-1; cdr3_nt: TGCAGTGCTAACCACCAGGGGGCCCTTAATTCACCCCCCCACTTT; cdr3_aa: CSANHQGALNSPPHF
d_call: TRBD1; clone_size: many; j_call: TRBJ2-7; v_call: TRBV14; cdr3_nt: TGTGCCAGCAGCCAGTCGACAGGGCTCAACGAGCAGTACTTC; cdr3_aa: CASSQSTGLNEQYF
d_call: TRBD1; clone_size: many; j_call: TRBJ2-1; v_call: TRBV6-1; cdr3_nt: TGTGCCAGCAGTGCGCGGGACAGGACTTACAATGAGCAGTTCTTC; cdr3_aa: CASSARDRTYNEQFF
d_call: NA; clone_size: NA; j_call: TRBJ2-7; v_call: TRBV5-1; cdr3_nt: TGCGCCAGCAGCTTCAAAGGGGTGGTGAGGGAGCAGTACTTC; cdr3_aa: CASSFKGVVREQYF
d_call: NA; clone_size: NA; j_call: TRBJ2-2; v_call: TRBV5-4; cdr3_nt: TGTGCCAGCAGCTCTCCTAGTGGGAGAGACATCGGGGAGCTGTTTTTT; cdr3_aa: CASSSPSGRDIGELFF
d_call: NA; clone_size: many; j_call: TRBJ2-1; v_call: TRBV7-2; cdr3_nt: TGTGCCAGCAGCTTGGGGGGACGGAACTCCTACAATGAGCAGTTCTTC; cdr3_aa: CASSLGGRNSYNEQFF
d_call: TRBD2; clone_size: many; j_call: TRBJ2-1; v_call: TRBV5-1; cdr3_nt: TGCGCCAGCAAAGATAGCGGGAGGGCCGGAGAGCAGTTCTTC; cdr3_aa: CASKDSGRAGEQFF
d_call: TRBD1; clone_size: many; j_call: TRBJ1-1; v_call: TRBV9; cdr3_nt: TGTGCCAGCAGCGAACAGGGGACCACTGAAGCTTTCTTT; cdr3_aa: CASSEQGTTEAFF
d_call: TRBD2; clone_size: NA; j_call: TRBJ2-7; v_call: TRBV11-2; cdr3_nt: TGTGCCAGCAGCTTACTCCCAGCGGGAAACTCCTACGAGCAGTACTTC; cdr3_aa: CASSLLPAGNSYEQYF
d_call: TRBD2; clone_size: many; j_call: TRBJ2-3; v_call: TRBV12-3/TRBV12-4; cdr3_nt: TGTGCCAGCAGACGCTCACTAGCGGGAGTCAAAGATACGCAGTATTTT; cdr3_aa: CASRRSLAGVKDTQYF
d_call: NA; clone_size: many; j_call: TRBJ2-2; v_call: TRBV19; cdr3_nt: TGTGCCTCAAACTTTAACACCGGGGAGCTGTTTTTT; cdr3_aa: CASNFNTGELFF
d_call: TRBD2; clone_size: NA; j_call: TRBJ2-3; v_call: TRBV4-3; cdr3_nt: TGCGCCAGCAGCCATCCCTGGACTAGCGGGATCGTCAGGGATACGCAGTATTTT; cdr3_aa: CASSHPWTSGIVRDTQYF
d_call: NA; clone_size: many; j_call: TRBJ2-7; v_call: TRBV6-2/TRBV6-3; cdr3_nt: TGTGCCAGCAGTTTAGGAGATAGCGGTTACGAGCAGTACTTC; cdr3_aa: CASSLGDSGYEQYF
d_call: NA; clone_size: many; j_call: TRBJ2-3; v_call: TRBV4-2; cdr3_nt: TGTGCCAGCAGCCAAGATCGGGGACAATACACAGATACGCAGTATTTT; cdr3_aa: CASSQDRGQYTDTQYF
d_call: NA; clone_size: NA; j_call: TRBJ1-2; v_call: TRBV19; cdr3_nt: TGTGCCAGTAGTTGGGGGGATAACTATGGCTACACCTTC; cdr3_aa: CASSWGDNYGYTF
d_call: TRBD1; clone_size: NA; j_call: TRBJ2-2; v_call: TRBV6-2/TRBV6-3; cdr3_nt: TGTGCCAGCAGTTGGGCAGGGGGTACCGGGGAGCTGTTTTTT; cdr3_aa: CASSWAGGTGELFF
d_call: NA; clone_size: many; j_call: TRBJ2-5; v_call: TRBV5-8; cdr3_nt: TGTGCCAGCAGCTTGGTGGTAGAAGAGACCCAGTACTTC; cdr3_aa: CASSLVVEETQYF
d_call: NA; clone_size: few; j_call: TRBJ1-2; v_call: TRBV2; cdr3_nt: TGTGCCAGCTGGCTCTCGGTCGGCTATGGCCACACCTTC; cdr3_aa: CASWLSVGYGHTF
d_call: TRBD2; clone_size: many; j_call: TRBJ2-1; v_call: TRBV28; cdr3_nt: TGTGCCAGCAGCCCTTTCGATGCAGCGGGATACCATGAGCAGTTCTTC; cdr3_aa: CASSPFDAAGYHEQFF
d_call: NA; clone_size: many; j_call: TRBJ2-5; v_call: TRBV27; cdr3_nt: TGTGCCAGTTCCAAAAACAAAGAGACCCAGTACTTC; cdr3_aa: CASSKNKETQYF
d_call: TRBD2; clone_size: NA; j_call: TRBJ2-7; v_call: TRBV7-8; cdr3_nt: TGTGCCAGCAGCTTAGATGGCCTAGCGGGAGCCACCTACTACGAGCAGTACTTC; cdr3_aa: CASSLDGLAGATYYEQYF
d_call: NA; clone_size: few; j_call: TRBJ2-3; v_call: TRBV9; cdr3_nt: TGTGCCAGCAGCCTAGGGAGTTCCAGCGCAGATACGCAGTATTTT; cdr3_aa: CASSLGSSSADTQYF
d_call: NA; clone_size: few; j_call: TRBJ2-1; v_call: TRBV20-1; cdr3_nt: TGCAGTGCTTTCCGGGACACACAGTTCTTC; cdr3_aa: CSAFRDTQFF
d_call: TRBD1; clone_size: NA; j_call: TRBJ2-4; v_call: TRBV3-1; cdr3_nt: TGTGCCTGCAGCCAAGGTAGACAGGGCAGGAACATTCAGTACTTC; cdr3_aa: CACSQGRQGRNIQYF
d_call: TRBD2; clone_size: few; j_call: TRBJ2-1; v_call: TRBV20-1; cdr3_nt: TGCAGTGCTAGAGATTTTAGCGGGGGATACAATGAGCAGTTCTTC; cdr3_aa: CSARDFSGGYNEQFF
d_call: NA; clone_size: NA; j_call: TRBJ1-5; v_call: TRBV12-3/TRBV12-4; cdr3_nt: TGTGCCAGCAGTCAAGGGCAGCCCCAGCATTTT; cdr3_aa: CASSQGQPQHF
d_call: TRBD1; clone_size: few; j_call: TRBJ1-1; v_call: TRBV29-1; cdr3_nt: TGCAGCGTTGAAGGGGACAGAAACACTGAAGCTTTCTTT; cdr3_aa: CSVEGDRNTEAFF
d_call: TRBD2; clone_size: few; j_call: TRBJ2-7; v_call: TRBV14; cdr3_nt: TGTGCCAGCAGCCAAGACGGGACTAGCGGGAGATACGAGCAGTACTTC; cdr3_aa: CASSQDGTSGRYEQYF
d_call: NA; clone_size: NA; j_call: TRBJ2-7; v_call: TRBV20-1; cdr3_nt: TGCAGTGCTAGCTTGGCTTACGAGCAGTACTTC; cdr3_aa: CSASLAYEQYF
d_call: TRBD2; clone_size: once; j_call: TRBJ2-2; v_call: TRBV25-1; cdr3_nt: TGTGCCAGCTCAGAACTAGCGGGACCAGGCACCGGGGAGCTGTTTTTT; cdr3_aa: CASSELAGPGTGELFF
d_call: TRBD2; clone_size: many; j_call: TRBJ2-5; v_call: TRBV5-8; cdr3_nt: TGTGCCAGCAGCTGGGGACTAGCGGGAGAAGAGACCCAGTACTTC; cdr3_aa: CASSWGLAGEETQYF
d_call: TRBD1; clone_size: NA; j_call: TRBJ1-1; v_call: TRBV19; cdr3_nt: TGTGCCAGTAGCCTGACAGGGGCCCTGAACACTGAAGCTTTCTTT; cdr3_aa: CASSLTGALNTEAFF
d_call: NA; clone_size: few; j_call: TRBJ2-2; v_call: TRBV4-1; cdr3_nt: TGCGCCAGCAGGGGGACCCTAACGTCCGGGGAGCTGTTTTTT; cdr3_aa: CASRGTLTSGELFF
d_call: TRBD1; clone_size: NA; j_call: TRBJ1-1; v_call: TRBV19; cdr3_nt: TGTGCCAGTACCCCGACAGGGTCGAACACTGAAGCTTTCTTT; cdr3_aa: CASTPTGSNTEAFF
d_call: NA; clone_size: many; j_call: TRBJ2-7; v_call: TRBV20-1; cdr3_nt: TGCAGTGATCTAGGGGCTAAACCGTACGAGCAGTACTTC; cdr3_aa: CSDLGAKPYEQYF
d_call: NA; clone_size: few; j_call: TRBJ2-6; v_call: TRBV3-1; cdr3_nt: TGTGCCAGCAGCCAAGAACTAGGCTCTGGGGCCAACGTCCTGACTTTC; cdr3_aa: CASSQELGSGANVLTF
d_call: TRBD1; clone_size: NA; j_call: TRBJ2-4; v_call: TRBV19; cdr3_nt: TGTGCCAGTAGTACCGGACAGGGTCAACTAGCCAAAAACATTCAGTACTTC; cdr3_aa: CASSTGQGQLAKNIQYF
d_call: NA; clone_size: many; j_call: TRBJ2-2; v_call: TRBV19; cdr3_nt: TGTGCCAGTACCGTCGGTACCCCCAACACCGGGGAGCTGTTTTTT; cdr3_aa: CASTVGTPNTGELFF
d_call: NA; clone_size: many; j_call: TRBJ2-1; v_call: TRBV6-2/TRBV6-3; cdr3_nt: TGTGCCAGCAGTTACAGGGTCAATGAGCAGTTCTTC; cdr3_aa: CASSYRVNEQFF
d_call: TRBD1; clone_size: NA; j_call: TRBJ1-1; v_call: TRBV9; cdr3_nt: TGTGCCAGCAGCACCAGTCGACAGGGGAACACTGAAGCTTTCTTT; cdr3_aa: CASSTSRQGNTEAFF